This T cell receptor beta chain was retrieved from a study of cytomegalovirus exposure and HLA in healthy donors. Study-level results: In vitro work confirmed that a few CMV-associated chains recognize CMV antigens.

Germline V gene lookup returns CDR1 SEHNR and CDR2 FQNEAQ (reference sequence). This CDR3 has 17 amino acids. Trimming cost V 1 base and J 0 bases, with 10 bases left between them. Unrecorded immune exposure was likely among donors, who were nominally healthy when sampled. PCR primers comprised 60 Vbeta and 13 Jbeta primers. The data were produced by immunoSEQ multiplex PCR, yet TCRdb's version contains in-frame clones alone and is incomplete. The sample comprises some 120,000 clones, approximately 80% of which are singletons, and over 2.5% rests with the top ten. Notes on this clone: As yet, its antigen is unknown.

V usage is TRBV7-9 and J usage is TRBJ1-6, with a possible D match to TRBD1 (6 bases). The TCR was taken from a male donor in good health and CMV-seronegative. Sequences were obtained from PBMCs. CDR3 nucleotides: TGTGCCAGCAGCTTAGTCCAGGGGAGCTCCTATAATTCACCCCTCCACTTT. Amino acid sequence: CASSLVQGSSYNSPLHF.